This record covers a single T cell receptor beta chain. Its specificity is unknown. This entry belongs to a study of regulatory T cells in long-lasting Graves disease. About the study: Over-5-year antithyroid drug use with positive TSH receptor antibodies defined persistent Graves' disease in the study. Study results and caveats: Persistent cases favored TRBV28, TRBJ1-2 and TRBJ2-5. Reduced TCR diversity was observed in persistent Graves' patients versus newly diagnosed patients.

The CDR3 has 14 amino acids. CDR1 ENHRY and CDR2 SYGVKD come from the germline V gene. Trimming pared 7 bases from V and 0 bases from J, leaving 13 bases between. Time point indicated: persistent/refractory GD, antithyroid drugs over 5 years with positive TRAb. Preparation of the TCR library used RNA extracted from PBMCs. Into tubes containing EDTA, 7.5 to 9.5 milliliters of peripheral blood were drawn. Building the TCR beta libraries relied on iRepertoire HTBI primers, and CDR3 regions underwent Arm-PCR. MiXCR was run by TCRdb on the multiplex PCR reads, yielding one entry per CDR3 protein. The repertoire holds hundreds of thousands of distinct CDR3 sequences, with less than 25% as singletons.

The chain recombines TRBV10-3 with TRBJ2-7; no definite D call. This clonotype originated in a female donor with Graves disease. The material was peripheral blood mononuclear cells (PBMCs), obtained when the disease was refractory, from a patient treated with antithyroid drugs. For the CDR3, the DNA is TGTGCCATCATGGCGCCAGAAGGCTCCTACGAGCAGTACTTC. Protein: CAIMAPEGSYEQYF.